This T cell receptor (beta chain) emerged from a study of blood T cells in healthy people across ages (dated by TCRdb to 2013 to 2016). Study-wide context: Template switching captured roughly one uniquely barcoded TCR beta cDNA molecule per two T cells in model experiments. Using deep sequencing normalized with unique cDNA molecular identifiers, the study measured how TCR beta repertoire diversity changes with age. The donors were split into four age groups: young (average about 15 years), middle-aged (roughly 40), aged (approximately 59) and long-lived (82). Donors of different ages were randomly distributed across sequencing lanes to avoid experimental bias. Using the same blood draw, the study looked at two additional independent replicas of 1 million unique cDNA reads for two donors, one aged 18 to 29 and the other aged 80 or older. The investigation overall reported the following: Total diversity estimates from one million sequenced T cells were considered lower bounds and underestimates. The percentage of naive T cells measured by flow cytometry correlated strongly with observed TCR beta diversity. Donor CMV infection status was unknown, potentially confounding age-related changes in expanded clonotypes. Compared with the aged group, the long-lived group had more naive CD4+ T cells, fewer expanded clones and increased TCR diversity, a pattern suggesting age selection. As age increased, observed TCR beta diversity per million T cells dropped in a roughly linear way, and a significant reduction was already evident by age about 40. Conclusive comparison of naive and antigen-experienced compartments was prevented by the profiling of bulk unsorted PBMCs.

Looking up the germline V gene yields CDR1 SGHTA and CDR2 FQGNSA. Including cysteine and phenylalanine, the CDR3 has 13 amino acids. CDR3 DNA only is kept here, 39 bases in frame from base 1. V was cut back by 5 bases and J by 8 bases, leaving a gap of 15 bases between them. The donors were roughly 38 Caucasian individuals from Russia, aged 6 to 90 years, who were systemically healthy. Each donor gave 8 to 10 milliliters of peripheral blood, drawn into EDTA-treated Vacutainer tubes. Ficoll-Paque density-gradient centrifugation was used to isolate PBMCs, with at least 6.5 million per sample. Total RNA, at least 6 micrograms per sample, was extracted from PBMCs with Trizol reagent. The percentages of naive CD45RAhigh/CD27high T cells were determined by flow cytometry on a PBMC aliquot from every donor. The library was prepared using 5' RACE. A second PCR of roughly 6 to 11 cycles was run with a J-beta primer mix and a sample-barcoded 5' primer. A template-switch 5' adaptor carrying 12 random nucleotides introduced a unique molecular identifier onto each TCR beta cDNA molecule. Each sample yielded at least 2.5 million CDR3-containing paired-end reads. The Mint cDNA synthesis kit, primed by a TRBC-specific oligonucleotide, was used to synthesize first-strand cDNA from all RNA. All cDNA was treated with uracil-DNA glycosylase and then went through a first 18-cycle PCR with the universal primers M1SS and BC2_uni_R. Per the authors' processing: Normalization of each sample was performed by random selection of 1 million high-quality reads, each carrying a distinct molecular identifier. Reads sharing molecular identifiers were discarded rather than binned into consensus sequences. CDR3 identification, clonotype clustering and error correction used MiTCR with a Q25 quality threshold and the strictest error-elimination algorithm. A nonparametric unseen species model using Euler transformation provided a lower-bound estimate of total TCR beta diversity. TCRdb itself trimmed the public reads at Q25 with fastp, ran MiXCR and retained productive beta chains. Duplicate CDR3 protein sequences are folded into a single record with the most common DNA and genes. TCRdb, not the authors, supplied the V and J calls. Counted in this sample were 1.8 million or so distinct CDR3 sequences; approximately 39% of them appeared once. The ten most abundant clones make up approximately 22% of the sample.

Of note for this clonotype: Its antigen is unknown. Within one base of it there is no much larger clone, and no base qualities were kept.

This sequence was found in a human donor in good health. The chain uses TRBV7-2 and TRBJ1-2, with TRBD1 perhaps the D gene, on 6 matching bases. Sequenced sample: blood. The sequenced DNA is TGTGCCAGCAGCAACCACGGGGGCGGAGGCTACACCTTC. Its product reads: CASSNHGGGGYTF.